Below, one T cell receptor beta chain is given with its context. There are 12 residues in the CDR3. V lost 7 bases to trimming and J lost 6 bases, with 15 bases between them. The germline V gene has CDR1 SQVTM and CDR2 ANQGSEA. This sample stems from a study of cytomegalovirus exposure and HLA in healthy donors. The study ran its PCR with 60 Vbeta and 13 Jbeta primers. Using immunoSEQ multiplex PCR, the repertoire was profiled, and TCRdb retains in-frame clones only, with some absent. The sample shows under 200,000 clones, roughly 73% of them seen only once. The sequence was obtained from a woman between 25 and 40 years old in good health and CMV-seronegative. The chain employs TRBV29-1 and TRBJ1-1, with D perhaps matching TRBD1 (6 bases). The specimen sequenced was PBMCs. Here the CDR3 DNA reads TGCAGCGGGGGGGGCTTTCGGGCTGAAGCTTTCTTT. It specifies CSGGGFRAEAFF.